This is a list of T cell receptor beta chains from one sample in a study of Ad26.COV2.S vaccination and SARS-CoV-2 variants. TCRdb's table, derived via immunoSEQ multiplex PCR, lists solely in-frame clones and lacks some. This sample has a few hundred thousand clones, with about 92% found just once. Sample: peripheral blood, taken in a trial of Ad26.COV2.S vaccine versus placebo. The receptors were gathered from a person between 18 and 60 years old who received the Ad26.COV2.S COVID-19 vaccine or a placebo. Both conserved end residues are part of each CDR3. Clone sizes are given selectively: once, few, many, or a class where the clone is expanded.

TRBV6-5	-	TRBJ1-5	CASSYSKNVGHQPQHF
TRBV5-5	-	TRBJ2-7	CASSLNSRSYEQYF
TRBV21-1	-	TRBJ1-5	CASTHTTRPGTGFSNQPQHF
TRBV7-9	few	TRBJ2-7	CASSFGRTTYEQYF
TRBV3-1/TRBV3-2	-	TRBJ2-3	CASSQEGDTQYF
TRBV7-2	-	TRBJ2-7	CASSLAGQWHEQYF
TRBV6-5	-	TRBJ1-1	CASSYEQGALSQAFF
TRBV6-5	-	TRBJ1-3	CASSYRRGLSGNTIYF
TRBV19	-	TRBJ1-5	CASSMTTWGGSQHF
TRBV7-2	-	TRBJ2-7	CASSSRQGRYGEQYF
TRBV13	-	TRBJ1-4	CASREGAEEKLFF
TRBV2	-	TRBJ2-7	CATHVTEGGYEQYF
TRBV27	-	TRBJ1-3	CASSLASGNTIYF
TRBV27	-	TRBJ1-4	CASSLFGTGGMLEKLFF
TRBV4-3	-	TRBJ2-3	CASSHQLAGGSTDTQYF
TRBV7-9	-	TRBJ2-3	CASSFTGSSTDTQYF
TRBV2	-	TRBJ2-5	CASRPPGALETQYF
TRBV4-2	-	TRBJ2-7	CASAEVAVAYEQYF
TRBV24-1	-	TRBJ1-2	CATSRTPGDGYTF
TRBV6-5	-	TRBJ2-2	CASSYSLGFSTGELFF
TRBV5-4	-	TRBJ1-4	CASSLGGSGYFEKLFF
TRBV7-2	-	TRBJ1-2	CASSDRLVAYTF
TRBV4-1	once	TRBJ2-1	CASSQEVTSGALNEQFF
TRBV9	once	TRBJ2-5	CASSARLDRETQYF
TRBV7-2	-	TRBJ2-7	CASSLEGPHEQYF
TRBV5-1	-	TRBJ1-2	CASSLGQGVGYGYTF
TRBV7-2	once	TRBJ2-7	CASSLSNTYEQYF
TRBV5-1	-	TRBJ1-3	CASSPVASSSGNTIYF
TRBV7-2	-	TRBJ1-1	CASSLSGMTEAFF
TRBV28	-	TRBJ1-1	CASSLRRRPEAFF
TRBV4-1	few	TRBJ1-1	CASSQEQLTGTEAFF
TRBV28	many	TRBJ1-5	CASSPRGRGEHQPQHF